Sequencing of this T cell receptor (beta chain) was carried out in a study of shared clonotypes between healthy human individuals. Findings and limits, study-wide: Few donors restricted represented genetic and exposure-history diversity. Read depth was anticipated to influence clonotype sharing among donors.

This clone turned up a few times. Antigen: not known. Germline CDR1 and CDR2: GTSNPN and SVGIG (reference sequence). This CDR3 is 13 amino acids long. All donors were Caucasian adults living in Nashville, Tennessee. The protocol was immunoSEQ multiplex PCR, while the TCRdb copy is restricted to in-frame clones and leaves out a portion. The sample consists of roughly 480,000 clones, 79% of them appearing once. The chain joins TRBV30 to TRBJ2-5; 10 bases are a match to TRBD1. Near its end, the DNA agrees better with TRBJ2-7, so the J call may be wrong. The source is a woman aged 40 to 50 in good health. Some clones in this sample may be carry-over from other donors' samples. Sequencing input: PBMCs. The CDR3 sequence is CAWRGQGLNEQYF. The DNA for the CDR3 is TGTGCCTGGAGGGGACAGGGGTTGAACGAGCAGTACTTC.